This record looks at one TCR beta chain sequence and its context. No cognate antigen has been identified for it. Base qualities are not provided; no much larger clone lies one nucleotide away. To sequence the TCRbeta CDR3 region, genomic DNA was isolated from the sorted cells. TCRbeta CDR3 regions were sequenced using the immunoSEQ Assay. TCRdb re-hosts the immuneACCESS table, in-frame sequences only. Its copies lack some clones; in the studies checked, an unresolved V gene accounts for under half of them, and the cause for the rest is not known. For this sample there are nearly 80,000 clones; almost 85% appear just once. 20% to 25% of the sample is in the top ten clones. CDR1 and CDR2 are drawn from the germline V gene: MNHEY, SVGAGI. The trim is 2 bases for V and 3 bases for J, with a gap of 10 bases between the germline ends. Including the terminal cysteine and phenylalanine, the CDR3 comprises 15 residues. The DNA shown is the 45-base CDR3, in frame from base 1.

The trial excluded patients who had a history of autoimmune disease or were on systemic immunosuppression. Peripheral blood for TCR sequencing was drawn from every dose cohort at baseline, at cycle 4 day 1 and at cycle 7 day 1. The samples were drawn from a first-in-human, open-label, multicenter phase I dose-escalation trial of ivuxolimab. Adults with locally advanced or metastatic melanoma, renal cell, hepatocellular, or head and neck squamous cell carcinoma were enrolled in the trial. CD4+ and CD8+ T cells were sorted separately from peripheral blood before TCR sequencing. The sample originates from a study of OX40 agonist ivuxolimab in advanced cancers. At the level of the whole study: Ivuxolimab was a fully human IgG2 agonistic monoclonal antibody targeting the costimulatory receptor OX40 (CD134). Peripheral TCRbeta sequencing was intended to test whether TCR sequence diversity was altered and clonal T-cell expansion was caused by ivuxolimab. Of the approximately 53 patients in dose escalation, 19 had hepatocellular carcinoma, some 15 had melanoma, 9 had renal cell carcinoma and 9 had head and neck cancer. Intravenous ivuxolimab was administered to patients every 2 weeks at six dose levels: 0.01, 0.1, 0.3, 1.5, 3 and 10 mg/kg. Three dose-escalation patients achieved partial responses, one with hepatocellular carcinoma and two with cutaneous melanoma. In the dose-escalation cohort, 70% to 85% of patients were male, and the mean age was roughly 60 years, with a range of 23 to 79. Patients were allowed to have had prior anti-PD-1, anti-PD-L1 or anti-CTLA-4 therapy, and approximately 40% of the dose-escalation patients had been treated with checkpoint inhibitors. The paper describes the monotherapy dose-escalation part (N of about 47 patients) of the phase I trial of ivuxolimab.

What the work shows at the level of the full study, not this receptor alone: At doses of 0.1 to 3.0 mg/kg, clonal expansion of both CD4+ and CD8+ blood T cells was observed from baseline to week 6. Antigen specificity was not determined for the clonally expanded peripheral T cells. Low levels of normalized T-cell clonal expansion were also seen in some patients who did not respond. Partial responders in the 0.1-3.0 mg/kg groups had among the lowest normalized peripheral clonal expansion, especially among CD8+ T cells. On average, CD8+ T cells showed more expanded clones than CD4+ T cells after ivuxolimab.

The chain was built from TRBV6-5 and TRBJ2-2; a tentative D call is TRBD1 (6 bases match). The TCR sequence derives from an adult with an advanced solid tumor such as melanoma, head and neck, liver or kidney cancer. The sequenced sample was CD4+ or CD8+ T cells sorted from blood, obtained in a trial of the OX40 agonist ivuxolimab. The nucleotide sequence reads TGTGCCAGCAGTTACGGGGACAAACACACCGGGGAGCTGTTTTTT. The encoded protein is CASSYGDKHTGELFF.